This T cell receptor beta chain was captured in a study of T cell repertoires in cytomegalovirus infection. Study overall: Based on public TCR beta signatures, there were indications of CMV infection and of a matching HLA type. Study-level points and caveats: Pooled public TCR beta family frequency picked out CMV carriers with the relevant HLA. Predominance within the ex vivo response was attributable to HLA-C-restricted CMV-specific TCR beta clonotypes.

This clonotype was recorded at least ten times. What it binds is not known. A single record per CDR3 protein comes from TCRdb applying MiXCR to the reads. The profile shows 100,000 or so distinct CDR3 sequences, less than 25% of them singletons. The source is a human donor in good health (CMV status not recorded). Some clones in this sample may be carry-over from other donors' samples. The sample was CD8+ T cells from PBMCs.

CDR3 nucleotide sequence: TGTGCCAGCAGCTTAGTAGGGACAGGGGGAGCTGAAGCTTTCTTT. It is translated as CASSLVGTGGAEAFF. The rearrangement joins TRBV7-6 to TRBJ1-1, with 11 bases fitting TRBD1. V shed 1 base, J shed 6 bases, and the junction held 4 bases outside the gene matches. This CDR3 contains 15 residues. CDR1 and CDR2 (germline): SGHVS, FNYEAQ.